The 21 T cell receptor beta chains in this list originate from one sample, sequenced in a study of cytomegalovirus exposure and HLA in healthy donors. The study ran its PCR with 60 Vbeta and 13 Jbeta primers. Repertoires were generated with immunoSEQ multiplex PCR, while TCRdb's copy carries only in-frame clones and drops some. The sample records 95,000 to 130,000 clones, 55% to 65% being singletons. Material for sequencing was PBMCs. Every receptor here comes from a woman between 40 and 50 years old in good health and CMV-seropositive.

CDR3 sequence: CASSQAQGVGYGYTF. The CDR3 DNA reads as TGTGCCAGCAGCCAAGCCCAGGGTGTAGGCTATGGCTACACCTTC. The chain combines TRBV4-2 with TRBJ1-2; TRBD1 might be the D (5 bases). Per germline, CDR1 LGHNA and CDR2 YNFKEQ. The CDR3 is 15 residues long. Trimming shortened V by 1 base and J by 4 bases, and 13 bases separated the two germline ends.

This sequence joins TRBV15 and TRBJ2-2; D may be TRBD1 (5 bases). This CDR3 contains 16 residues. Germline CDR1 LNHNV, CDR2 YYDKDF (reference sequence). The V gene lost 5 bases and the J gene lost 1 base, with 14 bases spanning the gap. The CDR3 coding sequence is TGTGCCACCAGCCCCGACAGTGGAGAGAACACCGGGGAGCTGTTTTTT. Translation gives CATSPDSGENTGELFF.

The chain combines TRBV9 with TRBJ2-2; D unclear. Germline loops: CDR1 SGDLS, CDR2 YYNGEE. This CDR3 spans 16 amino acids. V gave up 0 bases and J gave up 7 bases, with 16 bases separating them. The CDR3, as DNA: TGTGCCAGCAGCGTAGAGGTAGAGCCGACTTACGGGGAGCTGTTTTTT. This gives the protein CASSVEVEPTYGELFF.

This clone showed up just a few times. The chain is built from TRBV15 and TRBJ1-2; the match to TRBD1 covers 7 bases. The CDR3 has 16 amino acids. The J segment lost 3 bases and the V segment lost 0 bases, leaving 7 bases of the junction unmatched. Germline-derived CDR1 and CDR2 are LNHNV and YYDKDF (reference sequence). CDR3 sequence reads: CATSRDLVQGDYGYTF. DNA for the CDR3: TGTGCCACCAGCAGAGATCTGGTGCAGGGGGACTATGGCTACACCTTC.

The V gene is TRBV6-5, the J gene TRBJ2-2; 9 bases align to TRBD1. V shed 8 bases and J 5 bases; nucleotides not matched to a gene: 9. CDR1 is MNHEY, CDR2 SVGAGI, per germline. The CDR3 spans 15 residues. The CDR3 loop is CASLRDRAMTGELFF. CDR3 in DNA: TGTGCCAGCCTCCGGGACAGGGCCATGACCGGGGAGCTGTTTTTT.

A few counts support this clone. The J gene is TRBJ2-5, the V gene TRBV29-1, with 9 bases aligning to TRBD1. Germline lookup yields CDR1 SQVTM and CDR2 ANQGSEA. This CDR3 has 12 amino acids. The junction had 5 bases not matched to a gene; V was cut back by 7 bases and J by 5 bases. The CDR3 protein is CSAQQGAETQYF. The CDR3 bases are TGCAGCGCGCAACAGGGGGCCGAGACCCAGTACTTC.

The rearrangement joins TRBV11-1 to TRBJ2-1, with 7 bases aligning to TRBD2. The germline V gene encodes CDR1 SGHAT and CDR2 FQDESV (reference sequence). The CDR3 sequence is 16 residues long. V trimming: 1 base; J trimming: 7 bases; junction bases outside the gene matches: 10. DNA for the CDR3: TGTGCCAGCAGCTTAGGGGAGGGGCGCGGGAGTAATGAGCAGTTCTTC. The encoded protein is CASSLGEGRGSNEQFF.

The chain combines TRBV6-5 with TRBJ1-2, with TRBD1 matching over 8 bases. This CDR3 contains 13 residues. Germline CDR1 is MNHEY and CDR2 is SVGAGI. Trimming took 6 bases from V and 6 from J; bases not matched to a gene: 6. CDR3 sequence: CASSEDRVDGYTF. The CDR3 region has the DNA TGTGCCAGCAGCGAGGACAGGGTGGATGGCTACACCTTC.

The CDR3 is CSVGGGYGYTF. The CDR3 DNA sequence: TGCAGCGTTGGGGGGGGGTATGGCTACACCTTC. The chain combines TRBV29-1 with TRBJ1-2, with D perhaps matching TRBD1 (5 bases). The CDR3 is made up of 11 amino acids. The V and J ends lost 4 bases and 5 bases respectively, with 8 bases between them. Germline V gene sequence: CDR1 SQVTM, CDR2 ANQGSEA.

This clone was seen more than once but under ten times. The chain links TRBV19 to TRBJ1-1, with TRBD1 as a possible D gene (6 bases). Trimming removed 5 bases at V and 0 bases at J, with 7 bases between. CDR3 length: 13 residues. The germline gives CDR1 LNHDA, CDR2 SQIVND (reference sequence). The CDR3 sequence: CASSWGLNTEAFF. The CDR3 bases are TGTGCCAGTAGTTGGGGGCTGAACACTGAAGCTTTCTTT.

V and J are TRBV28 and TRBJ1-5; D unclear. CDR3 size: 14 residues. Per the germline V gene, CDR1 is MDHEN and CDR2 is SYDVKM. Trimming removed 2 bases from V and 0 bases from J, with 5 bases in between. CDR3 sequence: CASSLTDSNQPQHF. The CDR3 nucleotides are TGTGCCAGCAGTTTAACAGATAGCAATCAGCCCCAGCATTTT.

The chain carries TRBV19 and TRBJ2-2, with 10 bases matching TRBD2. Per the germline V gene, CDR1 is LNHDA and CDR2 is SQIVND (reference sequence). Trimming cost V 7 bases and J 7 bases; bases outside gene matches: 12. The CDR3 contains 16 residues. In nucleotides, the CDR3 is TGTGCCAGTACCACACAGCGGAGCGGGAGGGACGGGGAGCTGTTTTTT. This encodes CASTTQRSGRDGELFF.

The CDR3 DNA reads as TGTGCCAGCAGCAGACAGGGGGTGGCTCAAGAGACCCAGTACTTC. Encoded protein: CASSRQGVAQETQYF. The rearrangement joins TRBV28 to TRBJ2-5; the match to TRBD1 covers 9 bases. The germline V gene has CDR1 MDHEN and CDR2 SYDVKM. This CDR3 comprises 15 residues. Germline trimming cut 6 bases from V and 2 bases from J; bases unmatched to any gene: 7.

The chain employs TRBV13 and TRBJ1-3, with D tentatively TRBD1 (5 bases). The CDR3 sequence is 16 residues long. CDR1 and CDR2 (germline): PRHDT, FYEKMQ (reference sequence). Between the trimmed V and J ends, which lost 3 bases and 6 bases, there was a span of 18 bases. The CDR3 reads CASSFRPGMVENTIYF. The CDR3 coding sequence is TGTGCCAGCAGCTTTCGACCAGGGATGGTTGAAAACACCATATATTTT.

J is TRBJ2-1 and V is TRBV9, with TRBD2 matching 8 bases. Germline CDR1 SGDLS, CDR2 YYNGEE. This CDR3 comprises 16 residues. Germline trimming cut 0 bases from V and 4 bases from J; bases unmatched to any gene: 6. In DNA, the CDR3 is TGTGCCAGCAGCGTAGTAACTAGCGGAGTATACAATGAGCAGTTCTTC. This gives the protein CASSVVTSGVYNEQFF.

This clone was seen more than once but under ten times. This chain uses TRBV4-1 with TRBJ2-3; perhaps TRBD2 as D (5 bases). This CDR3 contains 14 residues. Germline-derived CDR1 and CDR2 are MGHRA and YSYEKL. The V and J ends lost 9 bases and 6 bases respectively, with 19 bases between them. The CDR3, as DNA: TGCGCCAGTACCCAAGAGGCTAGCTCGGATACGCAGTATTTT. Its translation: CASTQEASSDTQYF.

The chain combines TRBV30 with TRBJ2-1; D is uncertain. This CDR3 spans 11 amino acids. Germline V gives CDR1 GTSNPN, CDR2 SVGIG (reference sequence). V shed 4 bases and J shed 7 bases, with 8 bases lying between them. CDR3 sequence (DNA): TGTGCCTGGAACCAAGCGAATGAGCAGTTCTTC. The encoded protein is CAWNQANEQFF.

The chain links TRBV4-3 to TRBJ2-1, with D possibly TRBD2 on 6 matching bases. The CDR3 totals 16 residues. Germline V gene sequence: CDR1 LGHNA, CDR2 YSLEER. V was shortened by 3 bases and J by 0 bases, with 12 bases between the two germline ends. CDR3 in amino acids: CASSQDWRGSYNEQFF. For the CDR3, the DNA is TGCGCCAGCAGCCAGGATTGGAGGGGCTCCTACAATGAGCAGTTCTTC.

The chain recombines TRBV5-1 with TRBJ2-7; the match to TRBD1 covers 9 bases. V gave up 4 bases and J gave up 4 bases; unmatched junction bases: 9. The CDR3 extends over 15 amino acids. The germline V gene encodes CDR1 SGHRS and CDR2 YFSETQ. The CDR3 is CASSTTQGAGYEQYF. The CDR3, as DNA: TGCGCCAGCAGCACCACACAGGGGGCTGGTTACGAGCAGTACTTC. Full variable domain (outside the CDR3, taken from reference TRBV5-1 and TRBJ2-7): KAGVTQTPRYLIKTRGQQVTLSCSPISGHRSVSWYQQTPGQGLQFLFEYFSETQRNKGNFPGRFSGRQFSNSRSEMNVSTLELGDSALYLCASSTTQGAGYEQYFGPGTRLTVT.

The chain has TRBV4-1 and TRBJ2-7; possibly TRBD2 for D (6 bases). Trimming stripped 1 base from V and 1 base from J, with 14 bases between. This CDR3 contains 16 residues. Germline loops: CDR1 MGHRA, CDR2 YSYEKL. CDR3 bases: TGCGCCAGCAGCCAAGGAGGGCGGGGAAAGTCCTACGAGCAGTACTTC. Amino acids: CASSQGGRGKSYEQYF.

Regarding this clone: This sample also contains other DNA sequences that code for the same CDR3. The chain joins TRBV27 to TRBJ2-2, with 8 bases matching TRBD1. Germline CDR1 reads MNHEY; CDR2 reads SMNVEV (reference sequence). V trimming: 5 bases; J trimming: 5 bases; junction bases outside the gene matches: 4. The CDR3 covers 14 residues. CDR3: CASSRTGGTGELFF. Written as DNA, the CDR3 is TGTGCCAGCAGTCGCACAGGGGGGACCGGGGAGCTGTTTTTT.